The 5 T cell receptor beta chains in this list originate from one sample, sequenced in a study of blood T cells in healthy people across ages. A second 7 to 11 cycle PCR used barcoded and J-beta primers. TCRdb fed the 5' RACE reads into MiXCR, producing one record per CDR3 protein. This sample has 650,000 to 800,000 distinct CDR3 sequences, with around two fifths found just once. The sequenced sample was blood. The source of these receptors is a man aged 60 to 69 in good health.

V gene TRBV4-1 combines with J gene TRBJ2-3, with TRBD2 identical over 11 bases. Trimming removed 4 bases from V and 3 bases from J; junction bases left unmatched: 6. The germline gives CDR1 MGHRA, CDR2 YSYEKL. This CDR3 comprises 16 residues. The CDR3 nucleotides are TGCGCCAGCAGCCCACCTAGCGGGGGGTTAACAGATACGCAGTATTTT. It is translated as CASSPPSGGLTDTQYF.

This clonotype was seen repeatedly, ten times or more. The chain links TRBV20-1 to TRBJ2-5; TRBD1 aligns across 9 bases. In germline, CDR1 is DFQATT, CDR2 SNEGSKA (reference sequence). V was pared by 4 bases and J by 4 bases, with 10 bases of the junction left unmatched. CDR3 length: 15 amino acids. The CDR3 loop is CSATRDRASRETQYF. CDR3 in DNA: TGCAGTGCTACCCGGGACAGGGCGTCTAGAGAGACCCAGTACTTC.

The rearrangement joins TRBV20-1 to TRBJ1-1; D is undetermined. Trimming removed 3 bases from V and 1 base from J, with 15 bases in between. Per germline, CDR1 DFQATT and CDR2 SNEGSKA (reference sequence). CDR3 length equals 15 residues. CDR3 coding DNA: TGCAGTGCTAGTGGTTGGGCACACCAGAACACTGAAGCTTTCTTT. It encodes CSASGWAHQNTEAFF.

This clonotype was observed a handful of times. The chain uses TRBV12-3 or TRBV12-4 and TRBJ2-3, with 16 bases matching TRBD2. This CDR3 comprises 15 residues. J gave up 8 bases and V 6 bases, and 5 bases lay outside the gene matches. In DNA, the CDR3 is TGTGCCAGCAGCCGCGGGACTAGCGGGGGGGGTACGCAGTATTTT. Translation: CASSRGTSGGGTQYF.

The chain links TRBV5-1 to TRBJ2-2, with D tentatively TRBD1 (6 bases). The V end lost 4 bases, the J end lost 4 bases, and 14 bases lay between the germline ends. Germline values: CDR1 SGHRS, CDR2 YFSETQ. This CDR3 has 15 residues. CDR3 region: CASSPAGETTGELFF. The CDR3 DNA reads TGCGCCAGCAGCCCGGCAGGGGAAACCACCGGGGAGCTGTTTTTT.